The rows below give T cell receptor beta chains drawn from one sample of a study of T cell responses to AZD1222 COVID-19 vaccine. Sequenced by immunoSEQ multiplex PCR; TCRdb stores in-frame clones only, minus some. The sample holds roughly 200,000 clones; approximately 90% are singletons and the top ten take 1.5% to 2%. Sequencing was performed on peripheral blood, taken 28 days after the second AZD1222 dose. Source of these receptors: an adult who received the AZD1222 COVID-19 vaccine. CDR3s include the opening cysteine and the closing phenylalanine or tryptophan. Clone size, where shown, is once, few, many, or a class for clones that have expanded.

TRBJ1-4 | - | TRBV3-1/TRBV3-2 | CASSQDPAEKLFF
TRBJ1-1 | once | TRBV2 | CASSERPAVGNTEAFF
TRBJ1-4 | - | TRBV29-1 | CSVSRDEKLFF
TRBJ1-5 | - | TRBV19 | CASSIEGVGGNQPQHF
TRBJ2-1 | - | TRBV24-1 | CATSVAGAGEKNEQFF
TRBJ2-7 | - | TRBV27 | CASKTQGAAYEQYF
TRBJ2-3 | - | TRBV18 | CASSLLEAGVTDTQYF
TRBJ2-7 | - | TRBV7-6 | CASSPHPGTSVGEQYF
TRBJ1-1 | few | TRBV12-3/TRBV12-4 | CASSLRQNTEAFF
TRBJ2-2 | - | TRBV10-1 | CASSEGGEGTGELFF
TRBJ2-7 | once | TRBV19 | CASSIVDGSYEQYF
TRBJ1-6 | once | TRBV5-1 | CASSEGGLSYNSPLHF
TRBJ2-1 | - | TRBV19 | CASSTPAASSYNEQFF
TRBJ2-7 | - | TRBV4-1 | CASSQEGFGEQYF
TRBJ1-1 | - | TRBV5-6 | CASSPFLLGLNTEAFF
TRBJ1-1 | - | TRBV5-4 | CASSLYTFTLNTEAFF
TRBJ1-2 | - | TRBV5-4 | CASTSGGSHYGYTF
TRBJ2-7 | - | TRBV4-3 | CASSQDVGQGVYEQYF
TRBJ2-7 | - | TRBV4-2 | CASSQGSLTYEQYF
TRBJ2-2 | once | TRBV18 | CASSPQGVNTGELFF
TRBJ2-7 | - | TRBV30 | CAWGTSFEQYF
TRBJ1-1 | - | TRBV18 | CASSPRKGAGEAFF
TRBJ1-2 | - | TRBV5-4 | CASSLRRGRVPGYTF
TRBJ2-3 | few | TRBV4-1 | CASSQDQPEDTQYF
TRBJ2-7 | once | TRBV12-3/TRBV12-4 | CASMGQAAYEQYF
TRBJ1-5 | - | TRBV24-1 | CATSVPTGSNQPQHF
TRBJ1-5 | - | TRBV15 | CATSSGTGNQPQHF
TRBJ1-1 | - | TRBV28 | CASSLGARNTEAFF
TRBJ2-1 | - | TRBV18 | CASSPPGLALDEQFF
TRBJ1-2 | - | TRBV11-2 | CASSSQGNYGYTF
TRBJ2-5 | - | TRBV5-1 | CASKPGGETQYF
TRBJ2-3 | - | TRBV5-4 | CASSLDLAGRSDTQYF
TRBJ1-1 | - | TRBV9 | CASSVTPRGTTEAFF
TRBJ2-7 | medium-sized | TRBV2 | CASSVRLGGHEQYF
TRBJ1-1 | - | TRBV11-2 | CASSLRLGTGATNTEAFF
TRBJ2-7 | medium-sized | TRBV5-1 | CASSLAGTGSYEQYF
TRBJ1-1 | - | TRBV4-3 | CASSQGWGNTEAFF